Below are 25 T cell receptor beta chains sequenced from a single sample in a study of blood T cell repertoires in COVID-19. Profiling relied on immunoSEQ multiplex PCR, and the TCRdb table lists in-frame clones only, not all of them. Of 210,000 or so clones listed, nearly 90% were seen once; the top ten hold about 10%. The sample taken for sequencing was PBMCs or T cells enriched from blood (not recorded which). Receptor source: a man aged 25-45 years who had recovered from COVID-19.

V and J are TRBV5-8 and TRBJ2-5, with 8 nucleotides matching TRBD1. The germline V gene has CDR1 SGHTS and CDR2 YDEGEE. J lost 3 bases, V lost 4 bases, and 11 bases had no gene match. The CDR3 runs to 16 residues. In DNA form, the CDR3 reads TGTGCCAGCAGCCAGGACAGGGAGCCACCAAAAGAGACCCAGTACTTC. Translated, it gives CASSQDREPPKETQYF.

This chain connects TRBV19 to TRBJ2-2; no firm D call. The length of the CDR3 is 14 residues. The V end lost 4 bases, the J end lost 4 bases, and 10 bases lay between the germline ends. In germline, CDR1 is LNHDA, CDR2 SQIVND (reference sequence). The DNA for the CDR3 is TGTGCCAGTAGTAAAGTGTGGAGCACCGGGGAGCTGTTTTTT. It translates to CASSKVWSTGELFF.

The rearrangement joins TRBV28 to TRBJ1-5; 7 nucleotides match TRBD1. V was clipped by 6 bases and J by 9 bases; unmatched bases: 8. The germline V gene encodes CDR1 MDHEN and CDR2 SYDVKM. This CDR3 is built from 13 residues. The CDR3 sequence: CASSQGVNGPQHF. The DNA for the CDR3 is TGTGCCAGCAGCCAGGGGGTAAACGGGCCCCAGCATTTT.

The chain combines TRBV29-1 with TRBJ1-2, with D uncertain. CDR3 size: 13 residues. The germline gives CDR1 SQVTM, CDR2 ANQGSEA. Trimming took 7 bases from V and 0 from J, leaving 12 bases between them. The chain's CDR3 is CSAREGANYGYTF. The CDR3 nucleotides read TGCAGCGCCCGAGAGGGAGCTAACTATGGCTACACCTTC.

The chain links TRBV3-1 (or the pseudogene TRBV3-2) to TRBJ2-7, with TRBD2 matching 9 bases. The J segment lost 5 bases and the V segment lost 1 base, leaving 15 bases of the junction unmatched. CDR3 size: 18 residues. The germline gives CDR1 LGHDT, CDR2 YNNKEL (reference sequence). The DNA of the CDR3 is TGTGCCAGCAGCCAAGGTGCATGGGGTAGCGGGAGTTTCAACGAGCAGTACTTC. Translating it yields CASSQGAWGSGSFNEQYF.

This chain joins TRBV5-4 and TRBJ2-3, with 10 bases fitting TRBD2. After removal of 4 bases from V and 7 bases from J, the junction contained 6 bases not matched to a gene. The CDR3 is 14 amino acids. Germline CDR1 and CDR2: SGHNT and YYREEE (reference sequence). The CDR3 region has the DNA TGTGCCAGCAGCGGGAGCGGGGGGGCTAATACGCAGTATTTT. This translates into CASSGSGGANTQYF.

V usage is TRBV3-1 (or the pseudogene TRBV3-2) and J usage is TRBJ1-4, with TRBD1 identical over 7 bases. In germline, CDR1 is LGHDT, CDR2 YNNKEL (reference sequence). J was trimmed by 9 bases and V by 4 bases; bases with no gene match: 11. This CDR3 has 15 residues. The chain's CDR3 is CASSPSARGPQKLFF. Written as DNA, the CDR3 is TGTGCCAGCAGCCCCTCAGCTAGGGGGCCTCAAAAACTGTTTTTT.

The rearrangement uses TRBV6-5 and TRBJ1-2, with D perhaps TRBD1 (5 bases). V was shortened by 5 bases and J by 4 bases, with 14 bases between the two germline ends. This CDR3 spans 14 amino acids. Germline CDR1 MNHEY, CDR2 SVGAGI. The CDR3 region has the DNA TGTGCCAGCAGTATGGGACTGAACGCCTATGGCTACACCTTC. Residues: CASSMGLNAYGYTF.

The chain employs TRBV6-5 and TRBJ1-1; 12 positions agree with TRBD1. The germline V gene encodes CDR1 MNHEY and CDR2 SVGAGI. The CDR3 length is 14 residues. V shed 11 bases, J shed 4 bases, and the junction held 8 bases outside the gene matches. The CDR3 spells CASKGQGALTEAFF. The CDR3 nucleotides are TGTGCCTCCAAGGGACAGGGGGCCCTCACTGAAGCTTTCTTT.

This clone occurred once. The CDR3 reads CATSETRTGEDTQYF. CDR3 coding DNA: TGTGCCACCAGTGAGACCCGGACAGGGGAAGATACGCAGTATTTT. The chain has TRBV24-1 and TRBJ2-3; 9 bases fit TRBD1. CDR1 is KGHDR and CDR2 is SFDVKD in the germline V gene. The CDR3 contains 15 residues. V lost 4 bases to trimming and J lost 5 bases; unmatched junction nucleotides: 6.

The chain recombines TRBV19 with TRBJ2-2; D is possibly TRBD2 (5 bases). The V end was cut by 3 bases, the J end by 7 bases, with 12 bases between. The CDR3 has 14 amino acids. CDR1 is LNHDA, CDR2 SQIVND, per germline (reference sequence). CDR3 in amino acids: CASSIWEFGGELFF. The CDR3 DNA sequence: TGTGCCAGTAGTATCTGGGAGTTTGGCGGGGAGCTGTTTTTT.

The chain recombines TRBV9 with TRBJ2-1; D is ambiguous. The CDR3 runs 11 residues. V was cut by 3 bases and J by 8 bases, with 6 bases left in between. Looked up from germline, CDR1 is SGDLS and CDR2 is YYNGEE. The CDR3 is CASSAHYEQFF. DNA for the CDR3: TGTGCCAGCAGCGCACATTATGAGCAGTTCTTC.

The V gene is TRBV7-9, the J gene TRBJ1-3; 8 nucleotides match TRBD1. J gave up 3 bases and V 5 bases, and 9 bases lay outside the gene matches. Per the germline V gene, CDR1 is SEHNR and CDR2 is FQNEAQ (reference sequence). This CDR3 has 16 amino acids. CDR3 region: CASSPRQGIGGNTIYF. The DNA of the CDR3 is TGTGCCAGCAGCCCGCGACAGGGGATTGGTGGAAACACCATATATTTT.

The chain recombines TRBV7-9 with TRBJ2-7; 7 nucleotides align to TRBD2. The CDR3 sequence is 15 residues long. The V gene end was trimmed by 1 base and the J gene end by 6 bases; junction bases not matched to a gene: 9. Germline lookup yields CDR1 SEHNR and CDR2 FQNEAQ (reference sequence). CDR3 region: CASSLDLSGGGEQYF. CDR3 DNA sequence: TGTGCCAGCAGCTTAGATCTATCTGGCGGGGGCGAGCAGTACTTC.

This chain connects TRBV6-5 to TRBJ1-4, with D possibly matching TRBD1 (5 bases). CDR3 length: 14 amino acids. Per the germline V gene, CDR1 is MNHEY and CDR2 is SVGAGI. V lost 8 bases, J lost 2 bases, and 12 bases lay in between. CDR3 in amino acids: CASGNGATNEKLFF. The CDR3, as DNA: TGTGCCAGCGGAAATGGGGCGACTAATGAAAAACTGTTTTTT.

The chain carries TRBV6-5 and TRBJ1-1; TRBD1 aligns across 9 bases. The ends lost 7 bases at V and 3 bases at J; junction bases unmatched: 6. The CDR3 runs 14 residues. From germline, CDR1 is MNHEY and CDR2 SVGAGI. CDR3 in DNA: TGTGCCAGCATTGTGGACAGGGGTCACACTGAAGCTTTCTTT. It yields the protein CASIVDRGHTEAFF.

The rearrangement links TRBV18 to TRBJ2-7, with D perhaps matching TRBD2 (6 bases). This CDR3 has 14 amino acids. Germline CDR1 reads KGHSH; CDR2 reads LQKENI. Trimming stripped 3 bases from V and 4 bases from J, with 13 bases between. The CDR3 coding sequence is TGTGCCAGCTCACCGGGGGACGGGGGATACGAGCAGTACTTC. It codes for CASSPGDGGYEQYF.

In regard to this clone: An end of the junction differs from the germline gene, which may be a read error. V is TRBV19 and J is TRBJ2-1; TRBD2 aligns across 7 bases. This CDR3 region has 15 residues. Germline V CDR1 and CDR2: LNHDA, SQIVND (reference sequence). The CDR3 region is CASSLLGLDYNEQFF. CDR3 nucleotides: TGCGCCAGTAGCCTGCTTGGACTAGACTACAATGAGCAGTTCTTC.

This clone was counted a single time. The gene calls are TRBV11-3 and TRBJ2-2; 7 bases agree with TRBD2. Germline V gives CDR1 SGHNT, CDR2 YENEEA. This CDR3 is 14 amino acids long. V lost 5 bases, J lost 5 bases, and 5 bases stayed unmatched. This chain's CDR3 is CASSPREGTGELFF. The CDR3, as DNA: TGTGCCAGCAGCCCCAGGGAGGGGACCGGGGAGCTGTTTTTT.

This chain connects TRBV19 to TRBJ2-4; 10 bases agree with TRBD2. Germline V gene lookup returns CDR1 LNHDA and CDR2 SQIVND (reference sequence). Losses at the gene ends were 4 bases for V and 8 bases for J; bases not matched to a gene: 8. The CDR3 sequence is 15 residues long. The CDR3 sequence: CASSTLAGVVDIQYF. The CDR3 DNA sequence: TGTGCCAGTAGTACCCTAGCGGGAGTAGTGGACATTCAGTACTTC.

The chain uses TRBV7-9 and TRBJ2-7; the D is unclear. V lost 5 bases, J lost 2 bases, and 4 bases lay in between. The CDR3 length is 11 residues. In germline, CDR1 is SEHNR, CDR2 FQNEAQ (reference sequence). CDR3: CASSLTYEQYF. In DNA, the CDR3 is TGTGCCAGCAGCCTAACCTACGAGCAGTACTTC.

J is TRBJ2-3 and V is TRBV27; D remains ambiguous. Trimming took 5 bases from V and 6 from J, leaving 12 bases between them. CDR3 length: 13 residues. Germline V gives CDR1 MNHEY, CDR2 SMNVEV (reference sequence). Here the CDR3 DNA reads TGTGCCAGCAGTCATGGGCTGGCGGATACGCAGTATTTT. The encoded protein is CASSHGLADTQYF.

The chain recombines TRBV18 with TRBJ1-5; D uncertain. Germline V gives CDR1 KGHSH, CDR2 LQKENI. CDR3 length equals 15 residues. The V gene lost 3 bases and the J gene lost 6 bases, with 15 bases spanning the gap. The CDR3 nucleotides are TGTGCCAGCTCACCGGCCGGGGTAGCCGGTCAGCCCCAGCATTTT. Its protein is CASSPAGVAGQPQHF.

The chain joins TRBV6-5 to TRBJ2-1; 8 bases align to TRBD1. The V and J ends lost 7 bases and 2 bases, in that order; junction bases with no gene match: 7. This CDR3 has 15 amino acids. Germline values: CDR1 MNHEY, CDR2 SVGAGI. CDR3 residues: CASTSDRATYNEQFF. CDR3 sequence (DNA): TGTGCCAGCACCTCGGACAGGGCCACCTACAATGAGCAGTTCTTC.

The chain recombines TRBV5-1 with TRBJ2-7, with 8 bases that match TRBD2. This CDR3 has 15 amino acids. Germline V gene sequence: CDR1 SGHRS, CDR2 YFSETQ. Trimming removed 7 bases from V and 2 bases from J; junction bases left unmatched: 11. The DNA for the CDR3 is TGCGCCAGCCAGGTTATGGGCGGGAGGCCCTACGAGCAGTACTTC. Amino acid sequence: CASQVMGGRPYEQYF.